This note documents a single TCR beta chain sequence. Authors' processing steps: Amplification of reference gene primers provided the estimated nucleated cell counts. The repertoire was sequenced with immunoSEQ multiplex PCR; TCRdb's copy has only in-frame clones and lacks some. V, J and clone size are those of that table, while D and trimming were read from the DNA. The data contain hundreds of thousands of clones, 88% of them seen just once; the ten biggest clones take up more than 1.2%. This sample stems from a study of blood T cell repertoires in COVID-19. CDR3 length equals 16 residues. The germline V gene encodes CDR1 MNHEY and CDR2 SMNVEV (reference sequence). V shed 1 base, J shed 5 bases, and the junction held 10 bases outside the gene matches.

This chain joins TRBV27 and TRBJ2-7; 8 nucleotides line up with TRBD2. The TCR originated in a man at least 80 years old with acute or convalescent COVID-19. Source material: peripheral blood. CDR3 region: CASSLLAGGGVDEQYF. The DNA for the CDR3 is TGTGCCAGCAGTTTATTGGCGGGAGGAGGGGTCGACGAGCAGTACTTC.